The source of this TCR beta chain is a study of beta chain features in type 1 diabetes. Findings of the study overall: Researchers cautioned that cDNA sequencing could over-represent cells with high TCR expression. Shorter TCRB CDR3s, moderately but significantly so, were found in Type 1 diabetes patients in all four CD4+ subsets.

Regarding this clone: Its antigen is unknown.

Reverse transcription of all isolated RNA meant that expressed TCRB transcripts were sequenced. Clones were read by immunoSEQ multiplex PCR, and TCRdb kept only the in-frame ones, dropping some. The sample holds 330,000 or so clones; around 13% are singletons and the top ten take 0.0095% to 0.011%. V was clipped by 0 bases and J by 3 bases, with 12 bases between them. The V gene's germline CDR1 is LNHNV and CDR2 YYDKDF (reference sequence). The CDR3 spans 16 residues. The sequence came from a woman under 30 with type 1 diabetes. V and J are TRBV15 and TRBJ1-5, with unresolved D. The specimen was naive CD4+ T cells from blood. In DNA, the CDR3 is TGTGCCACCAGCAGAGAGGTGGGTAGCCTCAATCAGCCCCAGCATTTT. Protein product: CATSREVGSLNQPQHF.